What follows describes a single TCR beta chain. Which antigen it targets is not known. Base qualities are not provided; no much larger clone lies one nucleotide away. This sample stems from a study of OX40 agonist ivuxolimab in advanced cancers. A note on the overall study: Ivuxolimab was an agonistic, fully human IgG2 monoclonal antibody directed against OX40 (CD134), a costimulatory receptor. The paper covers the monotherapy dose-escalation part of the phase I ivuxolimab trial, which included N of about 51 patients. Of the roughly 51 patients in dose escalation, about 20 had hepatocellular carcinoma, roughly 15 had melanoma, 9 had renal cell carcinoma and 9 had head and neck cancer. Peripheral TCRbeta sequencing was intended to test whether TCR sequence diversity was altered and clonal T-cell expansion was caused by ivuxolimab. In the dose-escalation cohort, more than 80% of patients were male, and the mean age was 60 years with a range of about 20 to 80. Intravenous ivuxolimab was administered to patients every 2 weeks at six dose levels: 0.01, 0.1, 0.3, 1.5, 3 and 10 mg/kg. Partial responses were achieved by three dose-escalation patients, of whom one had hepatocellular carcinoma and two had cutaneous melanoma. Prior anti-PD-1, anti-PD-L1 or anti-CTLA-4 therapy was permitted, and about two fifths of dose-escalation patients had received checkpoint inhibitors.

The research as a whole found: Which antigens the clonally expanded peripheral T cells were specific for was not determined. Low levels of normalized T-cell clonal expansion were also seen in some nonresponding patients. At doses of 0.1 to 3.0 mg/kg, clonal expansion of both CD4+ and CD8+ blood T cells was observed from baseline to week 6. In partial responders in the 0.1-3.0 mg/kg groups, normalized peripheral clonal expansion was found to be among the lowest, especially among CD8+ T cells. On average, CD8+ T cells showed more expanded clones than CD4+ T cells after ivuxolimab.

Patients with a history of autoimmune disease or receiving systemic immunosuppression were excluded from the trial. Peripheral blood for TCR sequencing was collected from all dose cohorts at baseline, on cycle 4 day 1, and on cycle 7 day 1. The samples were drawn from a first-in-human, open-label, multicenter phase I dose-escalation trial of ivuxolimab. Adults with locally advanced or metastatic head and neck squamous cell, hepatocellular, melanoma or renal cell carcinoma were enrolled in the trial. Before TCR sequencing, CD4+ T cells and CD8+ T cells were sorted from peripheral blood as separate populations. The germline V gene provides CDR1 MNHEY and CDR2 SVGAGI. Its CDR3 holds 15 amino acids, cysteine through phenylalanine. The kept DNA is CDR3 alone, 45 bases in frame from the first base. Trimming removed 2 bases from V and 6 bases from J, leaving 13 bases between the germline ends. Genomic DNA was isolated from the sorted cells so that the TCRbeta CDR3 region could be sequenced. TCRbeta CDR3 regions were sequenced using the immunoSEQ Assay. Here the immuneACCESS table is served through TCRdb, limited to in-frame sequences with V and J called. Missing clones are a known gap in these copies; in checked studies unresolved V genes cover under half, and the rest lacks a known reason. Present in this sample are about 68,000 clones, under 90% of which were seen just once. The top ten hold around 0.68% of the sample.

This TCR derives from an adult with an advanced solid tumor such as melanoma, head and neck, liver or kidney cancer. The sequences come from CD4+ or CD8+ T cells sorted from blood, collected in a trial of the OX40 agonist ivuxolimab. In this chain, TRBV6-5 is recombined with TRBJ1-4; TRBD1 might be the D gene, on 5 matching bases. The CDR3 reads as follows: CASSYGGSGYEKLFF. The DNA sequence is given as TGTGCCAGCAGTTACGGGGGGTCAGGTTATGAAAAACTGTTTTTT.